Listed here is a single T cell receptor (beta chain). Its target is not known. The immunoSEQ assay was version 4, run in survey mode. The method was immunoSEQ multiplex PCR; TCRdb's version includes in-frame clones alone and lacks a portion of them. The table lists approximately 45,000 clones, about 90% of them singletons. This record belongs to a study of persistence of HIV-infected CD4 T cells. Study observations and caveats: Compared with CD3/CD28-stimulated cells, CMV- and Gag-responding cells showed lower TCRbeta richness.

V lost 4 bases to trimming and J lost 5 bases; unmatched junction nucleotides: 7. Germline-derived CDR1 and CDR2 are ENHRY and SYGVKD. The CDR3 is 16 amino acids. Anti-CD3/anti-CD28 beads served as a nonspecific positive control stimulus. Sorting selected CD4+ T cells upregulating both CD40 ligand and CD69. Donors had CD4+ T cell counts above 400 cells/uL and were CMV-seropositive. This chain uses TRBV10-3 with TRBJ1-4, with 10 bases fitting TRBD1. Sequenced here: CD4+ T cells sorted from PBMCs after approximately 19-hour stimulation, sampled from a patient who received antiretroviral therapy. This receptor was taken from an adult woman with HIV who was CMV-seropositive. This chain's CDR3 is CAISGGDRGSNEKLFF. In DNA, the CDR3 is TGTGCCATCAGTGGAGGGGACAGGGGATCCAATGAAAAACTGTTTTTT.